Included here is one T cell receptor beta chain sequence, with context. Clones were read by immunoSEQ multiplex PCR, and TCRdb kept only the in-frame ones, dropping some. The table includes 300,000 to 400,000 clones, approximately 87% detected once. This sample stems from a study of blood T cell repertoires in COVID-19. Whole-study context: The cDNA or gDNA used as material had been derived from T cells, B-cell-depleted T cells, or PBMCs.

V lost 0 bases, J lost 5 bases, and 11 bases lay in between. The V gene's germline CDR1 is LGHNA and CDR2 YNFKEQ. This CDR3 has 15 residues. Seattle enrolled patients during active infection and tracked them longitudinally. Sequenced sample: peripheral blood. The J gene is TRBJ2-4, the V gene TRBV4-2; D gene uncertain. This TCR was sampled from a woman between 45 and 60 years old with COVID-19, enrolled during active disease. The chain's CDR3 is CASSQEHSRENIQYF. For the CDR3, the DNA is TGTGCCAGCAGCCAAGAACACAGTCGTGAAAACATTCAGTACTTC.